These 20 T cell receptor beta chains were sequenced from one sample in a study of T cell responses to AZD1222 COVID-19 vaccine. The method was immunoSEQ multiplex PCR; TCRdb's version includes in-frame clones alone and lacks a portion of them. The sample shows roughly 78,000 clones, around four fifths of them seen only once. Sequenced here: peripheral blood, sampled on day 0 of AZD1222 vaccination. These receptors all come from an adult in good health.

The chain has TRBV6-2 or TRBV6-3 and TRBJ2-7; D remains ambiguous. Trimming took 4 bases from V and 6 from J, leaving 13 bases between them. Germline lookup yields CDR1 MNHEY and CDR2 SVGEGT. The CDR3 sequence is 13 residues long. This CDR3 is CASSLSLASEQYF. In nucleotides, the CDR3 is TGTGCCAGCAGTTTATCCCTGGCCAGCGAGCAGTACTTC.

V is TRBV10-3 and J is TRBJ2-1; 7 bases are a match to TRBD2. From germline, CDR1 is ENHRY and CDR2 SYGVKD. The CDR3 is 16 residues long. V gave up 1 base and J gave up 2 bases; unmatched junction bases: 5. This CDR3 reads CAISEFGGETYNEQFF. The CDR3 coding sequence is TGTGCCATCAGTGAGTTTGGGGGGGAAACCTACAATGAGCAGTTCTTC.

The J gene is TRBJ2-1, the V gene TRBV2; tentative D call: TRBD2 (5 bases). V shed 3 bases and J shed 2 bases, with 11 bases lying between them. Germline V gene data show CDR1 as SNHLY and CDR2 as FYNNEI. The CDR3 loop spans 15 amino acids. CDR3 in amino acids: CASSDGSVAYNEQFF. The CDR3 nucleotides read TGTGCCAGCAGTGATGGGAGCGTCGCCTACAATGAGCAGTTCTTC.

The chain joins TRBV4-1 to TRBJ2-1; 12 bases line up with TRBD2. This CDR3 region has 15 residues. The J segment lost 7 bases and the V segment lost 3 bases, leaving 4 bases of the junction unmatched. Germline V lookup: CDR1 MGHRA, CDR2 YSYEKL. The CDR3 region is CASSQAGTSGNEQFF. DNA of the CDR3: TGCGCCAGCAGCCAGGCAGGGACTAGCGGGAATGAGCAGTTCTTC.

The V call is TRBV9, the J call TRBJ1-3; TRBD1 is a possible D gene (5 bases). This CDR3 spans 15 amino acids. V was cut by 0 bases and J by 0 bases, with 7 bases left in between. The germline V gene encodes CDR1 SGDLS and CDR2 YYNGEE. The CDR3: CASSVGQGSGNTIYF. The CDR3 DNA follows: TGTGCCAGCAGCGTAGGTCAGGGCTCTGGAAACACCATATATTTT.

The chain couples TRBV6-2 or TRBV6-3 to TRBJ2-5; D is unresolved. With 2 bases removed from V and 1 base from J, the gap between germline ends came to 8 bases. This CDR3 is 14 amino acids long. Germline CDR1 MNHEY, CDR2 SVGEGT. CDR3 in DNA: TGTGCCAGCAGTTACGAAGGCAGCCAAGAGACCCAGTACTTC. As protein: CASSYEGSQETQYF.

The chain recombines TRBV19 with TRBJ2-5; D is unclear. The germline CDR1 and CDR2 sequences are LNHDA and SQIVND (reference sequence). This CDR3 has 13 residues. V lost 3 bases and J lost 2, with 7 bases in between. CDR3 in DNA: TGTGCCAGTAGTATCTGGCAGCAAGAGACCCAGTACTTC. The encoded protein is CASSIWQQETQYF.

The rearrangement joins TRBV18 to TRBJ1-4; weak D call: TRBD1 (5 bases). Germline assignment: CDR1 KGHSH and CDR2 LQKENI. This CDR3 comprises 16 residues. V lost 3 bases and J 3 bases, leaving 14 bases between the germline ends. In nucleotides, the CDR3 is TGTGCCAGCTCACCCTTAACAGGAAGAGCTAATGAAAAACTGTTTTTT. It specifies CASSPLTGRANEKLFF.

The CDR3 protein is CASTVAVGATNTGELFF. The CDR3, as DNA: TGTGCCAGCACCGTTGCGGTAGGGGCTACTAACACCGGGGAGCTGTTTTTT. The gene calls are TRBV9 and TRBJ2-2, with TRBD1 as a possible D gene (5 bases). Trimming took off 6 bases at V and 2 bases at J, with 20 bases between the two ends. This CDR3 contains 17 residues. Per germline, CDR1 SGDLS and CDR2 YYNGEE.

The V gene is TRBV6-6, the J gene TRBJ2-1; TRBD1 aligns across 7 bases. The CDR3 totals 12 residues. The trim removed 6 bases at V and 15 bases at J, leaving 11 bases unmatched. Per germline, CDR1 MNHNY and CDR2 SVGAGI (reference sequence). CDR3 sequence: CASRHDRVSGFF. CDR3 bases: TGTGCCAGCAGACACGACAGGGTGAGCGGGTTCTTC.

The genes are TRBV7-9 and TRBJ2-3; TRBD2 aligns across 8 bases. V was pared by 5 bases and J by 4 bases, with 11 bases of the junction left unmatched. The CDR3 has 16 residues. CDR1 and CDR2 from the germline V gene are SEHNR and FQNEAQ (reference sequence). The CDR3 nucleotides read TGTGCCAGCAGCCCATCGGGGGGGGGCGCCGCAGATACGCAGTATTTT. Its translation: CASSPSGGGAADTQYF.

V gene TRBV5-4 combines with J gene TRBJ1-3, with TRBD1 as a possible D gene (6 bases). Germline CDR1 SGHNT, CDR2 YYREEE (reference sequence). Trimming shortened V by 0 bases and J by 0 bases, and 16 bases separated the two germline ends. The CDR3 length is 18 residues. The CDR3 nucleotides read TGTGCCAGCAGCTTGGCTTCTGCGGGGGGCATCTCTGGAAACACCATATATTTT. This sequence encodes CASSLASAGGISGNTIYF.

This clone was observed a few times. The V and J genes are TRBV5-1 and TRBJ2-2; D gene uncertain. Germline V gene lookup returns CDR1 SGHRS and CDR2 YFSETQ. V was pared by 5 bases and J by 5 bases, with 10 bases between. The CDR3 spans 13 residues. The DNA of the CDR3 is TGCGCCAGCAGTCACCTCGGAACCGGGGAGCTGTTTTTT. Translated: CASSHLGTGELFF.

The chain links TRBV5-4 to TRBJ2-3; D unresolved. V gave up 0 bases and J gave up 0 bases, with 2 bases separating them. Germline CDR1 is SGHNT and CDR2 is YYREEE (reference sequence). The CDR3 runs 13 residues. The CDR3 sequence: CASSLDSTDTQYF. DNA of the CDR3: TGTGCCAGCAGCTTGGATAGCACAGATACGCAGTATTTT.

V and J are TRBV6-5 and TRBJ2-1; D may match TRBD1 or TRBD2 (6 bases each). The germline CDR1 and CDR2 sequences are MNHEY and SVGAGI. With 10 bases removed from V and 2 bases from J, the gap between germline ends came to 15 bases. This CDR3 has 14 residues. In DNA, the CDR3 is TGTGCCACCAAGGGGGGTTTGGCCTACAATGAGCAGTTCTTC. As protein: CATKGGLAYNEQFF.

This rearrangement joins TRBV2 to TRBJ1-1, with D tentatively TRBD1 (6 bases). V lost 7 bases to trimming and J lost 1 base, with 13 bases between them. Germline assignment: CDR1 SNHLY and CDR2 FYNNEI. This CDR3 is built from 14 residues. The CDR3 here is CASNLEGGNTEAFF. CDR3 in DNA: TGTGCCAGCAACCTTGAGGGGGGGAACACTGAAGCTTTCTTT.

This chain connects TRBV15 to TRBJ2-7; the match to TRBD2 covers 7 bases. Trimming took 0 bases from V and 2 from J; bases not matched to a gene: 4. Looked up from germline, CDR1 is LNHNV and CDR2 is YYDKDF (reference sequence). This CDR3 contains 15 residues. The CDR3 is CATSRDPGGAYEQYF. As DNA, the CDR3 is TGTGCCACCAGCAGAGATCCGGGGGGAGCCTACGAGCAGTACTTC.

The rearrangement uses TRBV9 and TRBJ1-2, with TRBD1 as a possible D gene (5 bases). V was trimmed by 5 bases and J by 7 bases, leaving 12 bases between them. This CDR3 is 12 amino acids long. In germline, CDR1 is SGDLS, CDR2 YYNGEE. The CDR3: CASRDTIRGYTF. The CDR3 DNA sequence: TGTGCCAGCAGGGACACTATCCGTGGCTACACCTTC. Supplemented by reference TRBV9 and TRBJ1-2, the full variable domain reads DSGVTQTPKHLITATGQRVTLRCSPRSGDLSVYWYQQSLDQGLQFLIQYYNGEERAKGNILERFSAQQFPDLHSELNLSSLELGDSALYFCASRDTIRGYTFGSGTRLTVV.

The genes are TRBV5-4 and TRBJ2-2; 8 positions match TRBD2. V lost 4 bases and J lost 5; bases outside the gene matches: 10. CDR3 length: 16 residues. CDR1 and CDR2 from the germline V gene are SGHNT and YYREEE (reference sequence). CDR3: CASSAAGTRGTGELFF. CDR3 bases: TGTGCCAGCAGCGCGGCCGGGACTAGGGGTACCGGGGAGCTGTTTTTT.

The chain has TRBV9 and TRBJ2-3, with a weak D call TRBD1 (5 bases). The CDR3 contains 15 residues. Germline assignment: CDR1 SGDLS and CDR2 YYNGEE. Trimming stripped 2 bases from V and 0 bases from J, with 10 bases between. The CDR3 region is CASSVTETSTDTQYF. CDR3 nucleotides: TGTGCCAGCAGCGTGACAGAAACTAGCACAGATACGCAGTATTTT. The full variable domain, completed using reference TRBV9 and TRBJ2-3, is DSGVTQTPKHLITATGQRVTLRCSPRSGDLSVYWYQQSLDQGLQFLIQYYNGEERAKGNILERFSAQQFPDLHSELNLSSLELGDSALYFCASSVTETSTDTQYFGPGTRLTVL.